The 16 T cell receptor beta chains listed next were all sequenced from one sample in a study of cytomegalovirus exposure and HLA in healthy donors (dated by TCRdb to about 2017). The method behind the library was the immunoSEQ multiplex PCR assay. TCRdb took over this immuneACCESS table, retaining in-frame rearrangements with V and J assigned. Such tables are incomplete; in checked studies, under half of the missing clones stem from an unresolved V gene, and the remainder is unexplained. The sample data list tens of thousands of clones, and around 93% of these were observed just once. The top ten constitute 1% to 1.4% of the sample. The sequencing sample was made of PBMCs. These receptor sequences come from a woman aged 25-40 years in good health and CMV-seropositive.

The rearrangement links TRBV4-1 to TRBJ2-5, with TRBD2 identical over 14 bases. Trimming cost V 4 bases and J 4 bases; bases outside gene matches: 5. The germline V gene encodes CDR1 MGHRA and CDR2 YSYEKL. The CDR3 sequence is 16 residues long. The CDR3 DNA follows: TGCGCCAGCAGCCGGGGACTAGCGGGAGCGGGAGAGACCCAGTACTTC. Translated, it gives CASSRGLAGAGETQYF.

The chain links TRBV4-1 to TRBJ2-1; TRBD2 is a possible D gene (6 bases). From germline, CDR1 is MGHRA and CDR2 YSYEKL. V shed 2 bases and J shed 9 bases, with 20 bases lying between them. The CDR3 spans 16 residues. The CDR3 reads CASSQFLGGMAGEQFF. In DNA, the CDR3 is TGCGCCAGCAGCCAATTTCTTGGCGGGATGGCCGGTGAGCAGTTCTTC.

The rearrangement joins TRBV6-5 to TRBJ2-5; D not certain. Germline V gene lookup returns CDR1 MNHEY and CDR2 SVGAGI. The CDR3 contains 11 residues. V was shortened by 6 bases and J by 5 bases, with 7 bases between the two germline ends. The CDR3 DNA reads TGTGCCAGCAGCTCCCCGGAGACCCAGTACTTC. Protein: CASSSPETQYF.

This clone has a single count. J is TRBJ2-7 and V is TRBV9; 7 bases agree with TRBD2. Germline values: CDR1 SGDLS, CDR2 YYNGEE. Trimming at V came to 7 bases and at J to 2 bases, leaving 9 bases not matched to a gene. This CDR3 comprises 14 residues. In nucleotides, the CDR3 is TGTGCCAGCTCCCCCAGCGGGGTCCCCTACGAGCAGTACTTC. It codes for CASSPSGVPYEQYF.

This clone appeared once. J is TRBJ2-1 and V is TRBV15; D ambiguous. CDR1 is LNHNV and CDR2 is YYDKDF in the germline V gene (reference sequence). This CDR3 is built from 14 residues. Trimming took off 0 bases at V and 4 bases at J, with 7 bases between the two ends. In DNA, the CDR3 is TGTGCCACCAGCAGAGATCCTCGGTACAATGAGCAGTTCTTC. Its translation is CATSRDPRYNEQFF.

This sequence joins TRBV6-5 and TRBJ1-5, with 8 bases identical to TRBD1. This CDR3 spans 12 amino acids. CDR1 and CDR2 from the germline V gene are MNHEY and SVGAGI. J lost 9 bases, V lost 5 bases, and 3 bases had no gene match. The CDR3 region is CASSRQGSPQHF. CDR3 nucleotides: TGTGCCAGCAGTAGACAGGGGTCGCCCCAGCATTTT.

The chain uses TRBV27 and TRBJ2-1; the D gene is possibly TRBD2 (5 bases). With 8 bases removed from V and 10 bases from J, the gap between germline ends came to 21 bases. Looked up from germline, CDR1 is MNHEY and CDR2 is SMNVEV (reference sequence). The CDR3 totals 14 residues. CDR3 in DNA: TGTGCCAGCTTAGGACTCCTCCGTCCAGAGGAGCAGTTCTTC. It codes for CASLGLLRPEEQFF.

The rearrangement uses TRBV5-1 and TRBJ1-1; 11 bases line up with TRBD1. This CDR3 has 16 amino acids. The germline V gene has CDR1 SGHRS and CDR2 YFSETQ. J gave up 2 bases and V 4 bases, and 7 bases lay outside the gene matches. As DNA, the CDR3 is TGCGCCAGCAGCCCGGGACAGGGGGGAGGAAACACTGAAGCTTTCTTT. Amino acid sequence: CASSPGQGGGNTEAFF.

V is TRBV5-1 and J is TRBJ2-2; TRBD2 agrees at 7 bases. CDR3 size: 15 residues. Germline assignment: CDR1 SGHRS and CDR2 YFSETQ. V gave up 4 bases and J gave up 4 bases; unmatched junction bases: 7. CDR3 amino acids: CASSPREGSTGELFF. CDR3 nucleotide sequence: TGCGCCAGCAGCCCTAGGGAGGGCTCCACCGGGGAGCTGTTTTTT.

V is TRBV4-3 and J is TRBJ2-7; tentatively, D is TRBD2 (5 bases). Between the trimmed V and J ends, which lost 0 bases and 4 bases, there was a span of 16 bases. The length of the CDR3 is 16 residues. Germline V gene sequence: CDR1 LGHNA, CDR2 YSLEER. The CDR3 reads CASSQEWAGIGYEQYF. DNA of the CDR3: TGCGCCAGCAGCCAAGAGTGGGCCGGGATCGGGTACGAGCAGTACTTC.

This chain uses TRBV5-4 with TRBJ1-4, with D perhaps TRBD1 (6 bases). The CDR3 length is 14 residues. The germline V gene has CDR1 SGHNT and CDR2 YYREEE (reference sequence). Trimming took 0 bases from V and 4 from J, leaving 7 bases between them. CDR3 region: CASSLGQDNEKLFF. Here the CDR3 DNA reads TGTGCCAGCAGCTTGGGACAGGATAATGAAAAACTGTTTTTT.

The CDR3 protein is CASSPRPSDNTEAFF. For the CDR3, the DNA is TGCGCCAGCAGCCCCCGTCCGAGTGATAACACTGAAGCTTTCTTT. The J gene is TRBJ1-1, the V gene TRBV4-1; D ambiguous. The CDR3 is 15 residues long. V was clipped by 4 bases and J by 2 bases, with 14 bases between them. Germline V gives CDR1 MGHRA, CDR2 YSYEKL.

The chain employs TRBV5-6 and TRBJ1-3; D unresolved. The V end lost 2 bases, the J end lost 0 bases, and 9 bases lay between the germline ends. Germline V gene data show CDR1 as SGHDT and CDR2 as YYEEEE. The CDR3 is 15 residues long. For the CDR3, the DNA is TGTGCCAGCAGCTTATCCCAGGACTCTGGAAACACCATATATTTT. It codes for CASSLSQDSGNTIYF.

The CDR3 sequence: CASSLRWGLIMEAFF. DNA of the CDR3: TGCGCCAGCAGCCTCCGGTGGGGACTGATAATGGAAGCTTTCTTT. The chain employs TRBV4-3 and TRBJ1-1; maybe TRBD1 (5 bases). This CDR3 comprises 15 residues. Trimming removed 4 bases at V and 8 bases at J, with 20 bases between. Germline CDR1 and CDR2: LGHNA and YSLEER.

This rearrangement joins TRBV28 to TRBJ1-5; TRBD1 agrees at 8 bases. There are 16 residues in the CDR3. Trimming took 6 bases from V and 4 from J; bases not matched to a gene: 11. Germline CDR1 reads MDHEN; CDR2 reads SYDVKM. The CDR3 region has the DNA TGTGCCAGCAGCTTCAGAGCCGGGACAGGAAATCAGCCCCAGCATTTT. This encodes CASSFRAGTGNQPQHF. Drawing the rest from reference TRBV28 and TRBJ1-5, the complete variable domain is DVKVTQSSRYLVKRTGEKVFLECVQDMDHENMFWYRQDPGLGLRLIYFSYDVKMKEKGDIPEGYSVSREKKERFSLILESASTNQTSMYLCASSFRAGTGNQPQHFGDGTRLSIL.

J is TRBJ2-5 and V is TRBV5-6, with D hard to call. This CDR3 spans 13 amino acids. Looked up from germline, CDR1 is SGHDT and CDR2 is YYEEEE. Trimming pared 0 bases from V and 2 bases from J, leaving 5 bases between. The CDR3 DNA is TGTGCCAGCAGCTTGGCACGGCAAGAGACCCAGTACTTC. Its translation is CASSLARQETQYF.